This entry concerns a single T cell receptor beta chain. This specimen comes from a study of blood T cell repertoires in COVID-19. The ends lost 4 bases at V and 5 bases at J; junction bases unmatched: 7. This CDR3 region has 15 residues. In germline, CDR1 is GTSNPN, CDR2 SVGIG (reference sequence). The repertoire was sequenced with immunoSEQ multiplex PCR; TCRdb's copy has only in-frame clones and lacks some. The profile shows 110,000 or so clones, around three quarters of them singletons. V and J are TRBV30 and TRBJ2-5; 13 bases line up with TRBD2. Specimen: peripheral blood. This TCR was sampled from a man in his sixties or seventies with acute or convalescent COVID-19. For the CDR3, the DNA is TGTGCCTGGACACTAGCGGGAGGGCCGGTTGAGACCCAGTACTTC. This codes for CAWTLAGGPVETQYF.